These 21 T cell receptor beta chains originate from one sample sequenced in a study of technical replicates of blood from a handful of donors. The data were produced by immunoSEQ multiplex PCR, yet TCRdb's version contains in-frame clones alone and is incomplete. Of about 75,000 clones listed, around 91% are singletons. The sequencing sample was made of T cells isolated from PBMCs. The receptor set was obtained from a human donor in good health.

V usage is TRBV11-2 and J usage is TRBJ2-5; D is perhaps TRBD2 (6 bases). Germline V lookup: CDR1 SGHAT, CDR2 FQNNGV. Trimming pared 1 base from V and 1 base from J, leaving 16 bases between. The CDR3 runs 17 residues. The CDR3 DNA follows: TGTGCCAGCAGCTTAGGTTCGGGAGTTGGGGGCCAAGAGACCCAGTACTTC. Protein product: CASSLGSGVGGQETQYF.

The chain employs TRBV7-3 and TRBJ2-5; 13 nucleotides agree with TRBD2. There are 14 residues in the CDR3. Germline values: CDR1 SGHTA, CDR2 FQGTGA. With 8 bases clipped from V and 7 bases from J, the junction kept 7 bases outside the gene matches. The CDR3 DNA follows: TGTGCCAGCGGGACTAGCGGGAAGTTTTCGACCCAGTACTTC. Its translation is CASGTSGKFSTQYF.

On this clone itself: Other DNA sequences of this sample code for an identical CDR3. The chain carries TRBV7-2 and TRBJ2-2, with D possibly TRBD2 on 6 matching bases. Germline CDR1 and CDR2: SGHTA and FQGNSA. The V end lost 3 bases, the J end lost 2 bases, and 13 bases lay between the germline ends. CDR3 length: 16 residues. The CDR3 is CASSLGLAENTGELFF. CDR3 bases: TGTGCCAGCAGCTTGGGATTAGCGGAAAACACCGGGGAGCTGTTTTTT.

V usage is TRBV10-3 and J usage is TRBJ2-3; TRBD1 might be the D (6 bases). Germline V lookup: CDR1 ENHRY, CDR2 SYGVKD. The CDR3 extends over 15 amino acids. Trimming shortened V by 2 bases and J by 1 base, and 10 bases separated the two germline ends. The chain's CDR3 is CAISEAHRGTDTQYF. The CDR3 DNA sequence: TGTGCCATCAGTGAGGCTCACAGGGGCACAGATACGCAGTATTTT.

The CDR3 protein is CASSWDRGNTIYF. In nucleotides, the CDR3 is TGTGCCAGCAGCTGGGACAGGGGAAACACCATATATTTT. V and J are TRBV7-3 and TRBJ1-3, with TRBD1 matching 8 bases. The CDR3 is 13 amino acids. With V trimmed by 4 bases and J by 4 bases, 0 bases remained unmatched. In germline, CDR1 is SGHTA, CDR2 FQGTGA.

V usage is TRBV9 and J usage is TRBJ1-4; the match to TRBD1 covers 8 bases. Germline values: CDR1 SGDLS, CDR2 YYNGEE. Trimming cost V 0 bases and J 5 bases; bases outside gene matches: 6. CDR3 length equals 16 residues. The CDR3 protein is CASSVGTGSRNEKLFF. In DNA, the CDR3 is TGTGCCAGCAGCGTAGGGACAGGGAGTCGCAATGAAAAACTGTTTTTT.

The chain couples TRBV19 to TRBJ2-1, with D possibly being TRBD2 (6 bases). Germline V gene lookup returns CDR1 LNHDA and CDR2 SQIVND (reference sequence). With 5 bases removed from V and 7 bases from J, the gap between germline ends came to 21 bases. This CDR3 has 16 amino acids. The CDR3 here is CASSPETSAVLNEQFF. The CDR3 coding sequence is TGTGCCAGTAGTCCGGAGACTAGTGCAGTATTGAATGAGCAGTTCTTC. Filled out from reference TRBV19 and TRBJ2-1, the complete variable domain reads DGGITQSPKYLFRKEGQNVTLSCEQNLNHDAMYWYRQDPGQGLRLIYYSQIVNDFQKGDIAEGYSVSREKKESFPLTVTSAQKNPTAFYLCASSPETSAVLNEQFFGPGTRLTVL.

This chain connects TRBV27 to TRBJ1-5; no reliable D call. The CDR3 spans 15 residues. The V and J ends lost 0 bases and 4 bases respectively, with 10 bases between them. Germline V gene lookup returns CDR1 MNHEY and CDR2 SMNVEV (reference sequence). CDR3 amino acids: CASSLSIVGNQPQHF. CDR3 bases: TGTGCCAGCAGTTTATCGATAGTCGGTAATCAGCCCCAGCATTTT.

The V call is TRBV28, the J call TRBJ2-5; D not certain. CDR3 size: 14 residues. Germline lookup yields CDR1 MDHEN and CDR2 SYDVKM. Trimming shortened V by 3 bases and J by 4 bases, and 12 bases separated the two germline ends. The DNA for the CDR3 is TGTGCCAGCAGTTTGTTGGCAGGTCTAGAGACCCAGTACTTC. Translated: CASSLLAGLETQYF. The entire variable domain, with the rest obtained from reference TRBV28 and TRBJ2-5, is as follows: DVKVTQSSRYLVKRTGEKVFLECVQDMDHENMFWYRQDPGLGLRLIYFSYDVKMKEKGDIPEGYSVSREKKERFSLILESASTNQTSMYLCASSLLAGLETQYFGPGTRLLVL.

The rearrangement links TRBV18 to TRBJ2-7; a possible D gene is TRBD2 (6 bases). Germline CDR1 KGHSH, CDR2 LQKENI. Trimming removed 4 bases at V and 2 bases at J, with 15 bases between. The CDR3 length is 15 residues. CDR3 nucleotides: TGTGCCAGCTCACGCACACGGGGGATCCCCTACGAGCAGTACTTC. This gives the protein CASSRTRGIPYEQYF.

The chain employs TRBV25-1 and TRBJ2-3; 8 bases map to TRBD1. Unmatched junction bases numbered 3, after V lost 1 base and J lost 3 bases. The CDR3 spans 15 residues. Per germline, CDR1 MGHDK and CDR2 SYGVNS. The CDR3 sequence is CASSELDRGTDTQYF. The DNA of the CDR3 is TGTGCCAGCAGTGAATTAGACAGGGGAACAGATACGCAGTATTTT. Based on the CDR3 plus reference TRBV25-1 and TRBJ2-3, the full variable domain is EADIYQTPRYLVIGTGKKITLECSQTMGHDKMYWYQQDPGMELHLIHYSYGVNSTEKGDLSSESTVSRIRTEHFPLTLESARPSHTSQYLCASSELDRGTDTQYFGPGTRLTVL.

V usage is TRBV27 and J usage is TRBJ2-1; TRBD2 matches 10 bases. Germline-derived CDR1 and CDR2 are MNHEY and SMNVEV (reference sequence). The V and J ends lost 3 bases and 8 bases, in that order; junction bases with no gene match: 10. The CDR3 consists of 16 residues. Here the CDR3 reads CASSLYDPLAGYEQFF. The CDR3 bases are TGTGCCAGCAGTTTGTATGATCCACTAGCGGGATATGAGCAGTTCTTC.

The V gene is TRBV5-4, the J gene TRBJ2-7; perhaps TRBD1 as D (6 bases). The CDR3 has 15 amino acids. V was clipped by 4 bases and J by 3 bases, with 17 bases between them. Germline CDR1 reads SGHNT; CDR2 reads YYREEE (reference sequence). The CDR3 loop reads CASSPDSLSLYEQYF. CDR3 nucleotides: TGTGCCAGCAGCCCGGACAGCCTCTCTCTCTACGAGCAGTACTTC. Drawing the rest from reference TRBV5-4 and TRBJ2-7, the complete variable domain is ETGVTQSPTHLIKTRGQQVTLRCSSQSGHNTVSWYQQALGQGPQFIFQYYREEENGRGNFPPRFSGLQFPNYSSELNVNALELDDSALYLCASSPDSLSLYEQYFGPGTRLTVT.

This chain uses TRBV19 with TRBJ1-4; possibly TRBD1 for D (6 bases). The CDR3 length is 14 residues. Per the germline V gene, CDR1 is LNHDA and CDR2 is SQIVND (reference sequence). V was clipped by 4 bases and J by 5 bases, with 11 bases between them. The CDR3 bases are TGTGCCAGTAGTAGACAGGTGATAAATGAAAAACTGTTTTTT. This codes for CASSRQVINEKLFF.

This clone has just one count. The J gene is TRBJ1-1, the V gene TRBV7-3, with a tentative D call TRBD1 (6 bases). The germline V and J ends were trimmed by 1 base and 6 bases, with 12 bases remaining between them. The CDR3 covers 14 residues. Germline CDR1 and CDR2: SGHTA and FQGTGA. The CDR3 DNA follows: TGTGCCAGCAGCTTAATGGGGGGGCCCGCTGAAGCTTTCTTT. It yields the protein CASSLMGGPAEAFF. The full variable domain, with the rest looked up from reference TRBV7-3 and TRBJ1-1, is GAGVSQTPSNKVTEKGKYVELRCDPISGHTALYWYRQSLGQGPEFLIYFQGTGAADDSGLPNDRFFAVRPEGSVSTLKIQRTERGDSAVYLCASSLMGGPAEAFFGQGTRLTVV.

The CDR3 nucleotides are TGCAGCGCCATTGGGGGGAATGCTGAAGCTTTCTTT. It yields the protein CSAIGGNAEAFF. This chain connects TRBV29-1 to TRBJ1-1, with a tentative D call TRBD1 (5 bases). CDR3 length: 12 amino acids. Germline loops: CDR1 SQVTM, CDR2 ANQGSEA. The V gene lost 7 bases and the J gene lost 6 bases, with 15 bases spanning the gap.

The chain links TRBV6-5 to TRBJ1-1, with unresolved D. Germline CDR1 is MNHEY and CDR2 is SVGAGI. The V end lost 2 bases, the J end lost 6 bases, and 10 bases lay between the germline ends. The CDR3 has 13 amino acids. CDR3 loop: CASSYGRVAEAFF. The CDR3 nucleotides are TGTGCCAGCAGTTACGGGAGGGTTGCTGAAGCTTTCTTT.

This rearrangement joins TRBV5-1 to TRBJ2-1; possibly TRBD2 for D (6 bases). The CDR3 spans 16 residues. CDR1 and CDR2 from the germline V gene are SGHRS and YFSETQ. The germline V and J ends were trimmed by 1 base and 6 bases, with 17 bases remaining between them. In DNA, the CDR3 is TGCGCCAGCAGCTTGCTAGCGAGCCTGGGGGTCAATGAGCAGTTCTTC. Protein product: CASSLLASLGVNEQFF.

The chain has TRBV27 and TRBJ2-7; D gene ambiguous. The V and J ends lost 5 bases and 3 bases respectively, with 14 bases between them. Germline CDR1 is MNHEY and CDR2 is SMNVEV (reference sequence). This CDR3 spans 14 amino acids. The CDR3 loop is CASSIQPFLYEQYF. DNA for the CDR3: TGTGCCAGCAGTATACAGCCATTCCTCTACGAGCAGTACTTC.

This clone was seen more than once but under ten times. CDR3 DNA sequence: TGTGCCAGCACCAGGAGGGACAGTGAAGCTTTCTTT. Amino acid sequence: CASTRRDSEAFF. This rearrangement joins TRBV28 to TRBJ1-1; 7 nucleotides align to TRBD1. In germline, CDR1 is MDHEN, CDR2 SYDVKM. The J segment lost 7 bases and the V segment lost 7 bases, leaving 6 bases of the junction unmatched. This CDR3 region has 12 residues.

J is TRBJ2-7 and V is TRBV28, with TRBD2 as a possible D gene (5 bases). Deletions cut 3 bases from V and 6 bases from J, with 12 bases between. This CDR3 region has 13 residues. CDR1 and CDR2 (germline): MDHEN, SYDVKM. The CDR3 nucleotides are TGTGCCAGCAGTTTCCGGTGGGAGTCCGAGCAGTACTTC. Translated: CASSFRWESEQYF.